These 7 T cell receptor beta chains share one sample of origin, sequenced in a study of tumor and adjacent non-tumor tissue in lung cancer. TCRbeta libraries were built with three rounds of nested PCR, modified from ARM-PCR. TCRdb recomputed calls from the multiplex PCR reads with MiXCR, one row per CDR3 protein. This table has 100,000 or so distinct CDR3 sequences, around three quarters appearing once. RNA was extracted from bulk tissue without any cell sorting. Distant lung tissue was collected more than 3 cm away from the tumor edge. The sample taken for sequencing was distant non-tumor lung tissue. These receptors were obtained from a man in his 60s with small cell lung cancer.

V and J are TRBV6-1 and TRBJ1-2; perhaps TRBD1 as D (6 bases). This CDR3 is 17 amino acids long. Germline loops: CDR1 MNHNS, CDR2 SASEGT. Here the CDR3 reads CVNSGYTLTGALYGYTF. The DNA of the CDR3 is TGTGTCAACAGTGGGTATACATTGACAGGAGCACTCTATGGCTACACCTTC.

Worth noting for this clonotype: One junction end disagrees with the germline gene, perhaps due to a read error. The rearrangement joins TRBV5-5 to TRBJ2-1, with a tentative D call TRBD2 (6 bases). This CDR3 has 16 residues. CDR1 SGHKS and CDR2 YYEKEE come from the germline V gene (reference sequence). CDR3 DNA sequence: TGTGCCAGCGGCGGTCTCGGGAGAAGCTCCTACAATGAGCAGTTCTTT. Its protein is CASGGLGRSSYNEQFF. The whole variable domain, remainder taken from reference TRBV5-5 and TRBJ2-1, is DAGVTQSPTHLIKTRGQQVTLRCSPISGHKSVSWYQQVLGQGPQFIFQYYEKEERGRGNFPDRFSARQFPNYSSELNVNALLLGDSALYLCASGGLGRSSYNEQFFGPGTRLTVL.

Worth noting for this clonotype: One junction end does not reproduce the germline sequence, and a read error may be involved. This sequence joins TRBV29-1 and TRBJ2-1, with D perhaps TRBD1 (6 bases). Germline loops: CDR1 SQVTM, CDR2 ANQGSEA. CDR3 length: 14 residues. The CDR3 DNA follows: TGCAGCGTATACAGGGCGTTAGGGGACAATGAGAAGTTCTTC. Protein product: CSVYRALGDNEKFF.

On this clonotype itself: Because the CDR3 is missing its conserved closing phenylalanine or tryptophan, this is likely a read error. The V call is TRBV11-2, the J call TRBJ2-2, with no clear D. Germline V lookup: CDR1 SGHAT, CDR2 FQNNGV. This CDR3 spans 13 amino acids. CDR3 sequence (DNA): TGTGCCAGCAACTTAGTGGGCACCGGGGAGCTGTTTTTA. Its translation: CASNLVGTGELFL.

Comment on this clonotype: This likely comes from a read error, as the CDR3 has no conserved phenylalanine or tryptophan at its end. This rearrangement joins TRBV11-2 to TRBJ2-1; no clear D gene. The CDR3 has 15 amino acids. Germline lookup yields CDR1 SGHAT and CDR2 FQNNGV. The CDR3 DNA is TGTGCTAACAGCTTAGAGCCCGCCTCCTACAATGAGCAGTTCTTA. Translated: CANSLEPASYNEQFL.

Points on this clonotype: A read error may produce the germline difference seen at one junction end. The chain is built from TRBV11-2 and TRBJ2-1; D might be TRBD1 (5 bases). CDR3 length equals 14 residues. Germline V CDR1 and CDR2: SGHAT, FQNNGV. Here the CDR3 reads CVSSIEAGLVEQFF. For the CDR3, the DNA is TGTGTCAGCAGCATAGAGGCAGGGTTGGTTGAACAGTTCTTC.

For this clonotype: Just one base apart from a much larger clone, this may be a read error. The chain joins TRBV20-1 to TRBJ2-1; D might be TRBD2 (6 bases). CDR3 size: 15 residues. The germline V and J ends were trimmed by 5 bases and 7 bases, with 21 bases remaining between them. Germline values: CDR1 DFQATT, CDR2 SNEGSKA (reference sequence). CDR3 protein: CSAGSGERLGNEQFF. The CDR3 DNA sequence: TGCAGTGCTGGGTCGGGGGAGAGGCTCGGGAATGAGCAGTTCTTC.